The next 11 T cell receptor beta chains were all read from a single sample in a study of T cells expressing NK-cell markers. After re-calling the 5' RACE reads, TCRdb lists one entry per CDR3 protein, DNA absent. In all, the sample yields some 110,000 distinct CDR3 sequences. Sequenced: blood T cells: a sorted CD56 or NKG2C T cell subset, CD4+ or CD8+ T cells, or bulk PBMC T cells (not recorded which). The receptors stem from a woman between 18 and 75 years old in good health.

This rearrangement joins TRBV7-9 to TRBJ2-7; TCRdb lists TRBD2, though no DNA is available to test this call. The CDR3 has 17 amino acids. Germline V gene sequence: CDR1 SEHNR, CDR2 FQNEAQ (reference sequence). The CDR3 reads CASSFQASGLSSYEQYF.

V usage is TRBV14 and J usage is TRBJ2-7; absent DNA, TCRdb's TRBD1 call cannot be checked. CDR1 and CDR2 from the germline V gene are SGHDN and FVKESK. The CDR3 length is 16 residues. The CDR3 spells CASSQGGTADSYEQYF.

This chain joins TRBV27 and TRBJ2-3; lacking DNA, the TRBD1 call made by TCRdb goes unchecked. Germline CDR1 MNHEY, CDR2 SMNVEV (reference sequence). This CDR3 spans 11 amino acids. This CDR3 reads CASGDADTQYF.

The CDR3 loop is CASSYWRGNEAFF. The gene calls are TRBV6-5 and TRBJ1-1. This CDR3 contains 13 residues. Germline V gives CDR1 MNHEY, CDR2 SVGAGI.

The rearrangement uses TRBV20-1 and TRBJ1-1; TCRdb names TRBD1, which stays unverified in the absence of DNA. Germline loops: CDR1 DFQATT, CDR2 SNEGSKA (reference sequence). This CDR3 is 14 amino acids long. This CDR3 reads CSARDQGATTEAFF.

The CDR3: CSAMDRGRGYTF. This chain links TRBV20-1 with TRBJ1-2; the D call from TCRdb, TRBD1, cannot be confirmed without DNA. CDR3 size: 12 residues. Germline assignment: CDR1 DFQATT and CDR2 SNEGSKA (reference sequence).

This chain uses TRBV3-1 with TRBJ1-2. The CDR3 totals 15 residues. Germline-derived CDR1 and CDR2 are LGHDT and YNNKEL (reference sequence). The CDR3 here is CASSQDLGTLNGYTF.

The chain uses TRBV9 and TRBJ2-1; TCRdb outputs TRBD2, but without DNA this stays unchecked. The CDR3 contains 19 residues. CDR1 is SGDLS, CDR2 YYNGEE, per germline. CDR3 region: CASSVDPSGGSSSYNEQFF.

This chain's CDR3 is CAWSVLTSGSLYNEQFF. The rearrangement links TRBV30 to TRBJ2-1. This CDR3 region has 17 residues. Germline V gives CDR1 GTSNPN, CDR2 SVGIG (reference sequence).

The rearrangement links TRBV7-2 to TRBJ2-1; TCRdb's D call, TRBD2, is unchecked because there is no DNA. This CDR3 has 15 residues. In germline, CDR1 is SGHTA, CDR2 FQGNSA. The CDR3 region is CASSSPGTTRDEQFF. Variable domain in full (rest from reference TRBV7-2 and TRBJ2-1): GAGVSQSPSNKVTEKGKDVELRCDPISGHTALYWYRQSLGQGLEFLIYFQGNSAPDKSGLPSDRFSAERTGGSVSTLTIQRTQQEDSAVYLCASSSPGTTRDEQFFGPGTRLTVL.

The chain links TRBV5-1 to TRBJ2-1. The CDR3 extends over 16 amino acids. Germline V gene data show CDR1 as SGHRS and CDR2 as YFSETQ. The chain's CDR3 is CASSLAERSSYNEQFF.